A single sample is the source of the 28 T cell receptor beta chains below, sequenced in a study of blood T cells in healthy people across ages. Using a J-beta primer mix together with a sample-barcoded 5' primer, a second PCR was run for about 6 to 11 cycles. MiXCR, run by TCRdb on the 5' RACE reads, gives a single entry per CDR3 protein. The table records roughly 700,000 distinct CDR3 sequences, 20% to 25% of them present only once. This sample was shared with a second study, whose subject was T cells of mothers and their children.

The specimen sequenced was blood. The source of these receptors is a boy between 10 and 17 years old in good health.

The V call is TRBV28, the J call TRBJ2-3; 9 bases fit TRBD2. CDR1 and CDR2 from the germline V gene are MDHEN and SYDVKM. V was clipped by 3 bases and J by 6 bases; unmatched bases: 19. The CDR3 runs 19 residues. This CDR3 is CASSFPKSNMGLAGDTQYF. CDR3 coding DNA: TGTGCCAGCAGTTTCCCAAAGAGTAACATGGGACTAGCAGGGGATACGCAGTATTTT.

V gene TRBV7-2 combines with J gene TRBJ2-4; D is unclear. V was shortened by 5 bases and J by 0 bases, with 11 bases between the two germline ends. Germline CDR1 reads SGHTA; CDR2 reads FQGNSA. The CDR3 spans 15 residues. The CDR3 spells CASSPELLAKNIQYF. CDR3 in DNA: TGTGCCAGCAGCCCCGAACTGCTAGCCAAAAACATTCAGTACTTC.

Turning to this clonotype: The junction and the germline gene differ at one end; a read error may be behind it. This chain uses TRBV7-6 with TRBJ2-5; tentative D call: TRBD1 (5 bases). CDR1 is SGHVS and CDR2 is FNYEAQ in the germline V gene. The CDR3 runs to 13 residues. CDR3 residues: CASSDKGRETRYF. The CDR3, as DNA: TGTGCCAGCAGCGACAAGGGGCGAGAGACCCGGTACTTC.

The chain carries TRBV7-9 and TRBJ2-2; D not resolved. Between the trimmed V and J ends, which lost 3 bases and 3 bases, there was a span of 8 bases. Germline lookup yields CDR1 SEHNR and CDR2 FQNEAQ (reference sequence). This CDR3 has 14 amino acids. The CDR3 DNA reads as TGTGCCAGCAGCTTCCTGCCTGACACCGGGGAGCTGTTTTTT. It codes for CASSFLPDTGELFF.

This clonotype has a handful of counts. CDR3 DNA sequence: TGTGCCAGCAGCTTAGTGGGACACGAAGATGGCTACACCTTC. Its protein product is CASSLVGHEDGYTF. The chain carries TRBV7-9 and TRBJ1-2; possibly TRBD1 for D (6 bases). This CDR3 region has 14 residues. V dropped 1 base and J dropped 6 bases, with 12 bases sitting between them. CDR1 and CDR2 (germline): SEHNR, FQNEAQ (reference sequence).

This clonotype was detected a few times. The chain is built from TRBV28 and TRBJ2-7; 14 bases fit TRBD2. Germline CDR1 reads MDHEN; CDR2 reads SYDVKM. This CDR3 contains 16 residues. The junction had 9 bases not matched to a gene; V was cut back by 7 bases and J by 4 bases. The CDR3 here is CASTWGLAGVAYEQYF. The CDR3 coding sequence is TGTGCCAGCACCTGGGGACTAGCGGGAGTAGCGTACGAGCAGTACTTC.

The CDR3 DNA follows: TGTGCCAGCAGTTCTTTAGCGTGGGAGACCCAGTACTTC. Its protein is CASSSLAWETQYF. The chain carries TRBV6-6 and TRBJ2-5, with D perhaps matching TRBD2 (5 bases). The germline V and J ends were trimmed by 4 bases and 5 bases, with 11 bases remaining between them. Germline-derived CDR1 and CDR2 are MNHNY and SVGAGI (reference sequence). The CDR3 totals 13 residues.

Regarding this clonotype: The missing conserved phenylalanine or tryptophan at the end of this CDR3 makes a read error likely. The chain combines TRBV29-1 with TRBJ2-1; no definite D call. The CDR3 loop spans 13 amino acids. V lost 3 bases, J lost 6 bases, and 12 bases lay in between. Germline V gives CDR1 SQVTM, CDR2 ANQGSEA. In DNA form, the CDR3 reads TGCAGCGTTGAGAAAGGGTCGGGCAATGAGCAGTTCCTC. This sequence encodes CSVEKGSGNEQFL.

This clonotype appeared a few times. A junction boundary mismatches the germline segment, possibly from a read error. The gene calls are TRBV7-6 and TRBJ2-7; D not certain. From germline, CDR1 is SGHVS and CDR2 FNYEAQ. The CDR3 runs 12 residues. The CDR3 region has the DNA TGTGCCAGCAGCCCCATGGGGAAGGGTTGGTCCTTC. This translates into CASSPMGKGWSF.

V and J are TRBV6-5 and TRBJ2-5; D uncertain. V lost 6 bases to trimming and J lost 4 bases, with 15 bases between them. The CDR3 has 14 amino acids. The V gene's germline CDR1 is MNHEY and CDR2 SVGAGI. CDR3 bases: TGTGCCAGCAGCTACCAGACAAGTATAGAGACCCAGTACTTC. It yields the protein CASSYQTSIETQYF.

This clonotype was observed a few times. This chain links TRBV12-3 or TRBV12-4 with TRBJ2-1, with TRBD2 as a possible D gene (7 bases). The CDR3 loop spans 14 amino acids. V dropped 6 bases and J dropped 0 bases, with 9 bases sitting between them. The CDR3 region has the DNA TGTGCCAGCAGGCGGGGGCGCTCCTACAATGAGCAGTTCTTC. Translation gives CASRRGRSYNEQFF.

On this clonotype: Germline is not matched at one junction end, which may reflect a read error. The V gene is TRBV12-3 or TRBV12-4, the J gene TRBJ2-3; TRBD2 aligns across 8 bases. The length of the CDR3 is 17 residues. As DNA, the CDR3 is TGTGCCAGCAGGAAGATGAGCGGGGGAGCGAGCACAGATACGCAGTGTTTT. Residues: CASRKMSGGASTDTQCF.

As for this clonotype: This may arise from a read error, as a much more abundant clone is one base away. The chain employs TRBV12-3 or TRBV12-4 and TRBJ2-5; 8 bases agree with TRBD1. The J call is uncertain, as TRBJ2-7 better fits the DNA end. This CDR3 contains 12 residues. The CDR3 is CASSWTGSEQYF. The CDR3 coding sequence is TGTGCCAGCAGTTGGACAGGGTCCGAGCAGTACTTC.

The DNA for the CDR3 is TGTGCCAGCAGCTCTCAACGGGACAGGGTAATCGAAAAACTGTTTTTT. It is translated as CASSSQRDRVIEKLFF. V gene TRBV7-9 combines with J gene TRBJ1-4; 9 positions match TRBD1. Germline CDR1 is SEHNR and CDR2 is FQNEAQ (reference sequence). The CDR3 extends over 16 amino acids. Losses at the gene ends were 4 bases for V and 8 bases for J; bases not matched to a gene: 11.

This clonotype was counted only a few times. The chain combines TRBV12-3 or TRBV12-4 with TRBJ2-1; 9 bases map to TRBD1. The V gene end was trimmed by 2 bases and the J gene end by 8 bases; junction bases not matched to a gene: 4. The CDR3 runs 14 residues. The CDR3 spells CASSLTGGIYEQFF. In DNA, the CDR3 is TGTGCCAGCAGTTTAACAGGGGGCATTTATGAGCAGTTCTTC.

CDR3 region: CASSFNNNEQFF. CDR3 sequence (DNA): TGCGCCAGCAGCTTCAATAACAATGAGCAGTTCTTC. This chain joins TRBV5-1 and TRBJ2-5; D gene ambiguous. The J call is in doubt because the DNA end fits TRBJ2-1 better. The V gene's germline CDR1 is SGHRS and CDR2 YFSETQ. The CDR3 runs to 12 residues.

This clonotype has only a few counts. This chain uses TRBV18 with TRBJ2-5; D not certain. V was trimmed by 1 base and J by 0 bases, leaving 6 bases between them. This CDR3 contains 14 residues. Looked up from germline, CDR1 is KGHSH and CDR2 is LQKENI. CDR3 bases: TGTGCCAGCTCACCACGGGCAAACCAAGAGACCCAGTACTTC. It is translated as CASSPRANQETQYF.

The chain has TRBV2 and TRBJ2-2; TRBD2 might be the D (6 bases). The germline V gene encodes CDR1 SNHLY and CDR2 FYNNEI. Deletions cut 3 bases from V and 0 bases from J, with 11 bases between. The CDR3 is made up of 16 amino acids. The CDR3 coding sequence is TGTGCCAGCAGTGACGGGACTGACGCGAACACCGGGGAGCTGTTTTTT. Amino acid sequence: CASSDGTDANTGELFF.

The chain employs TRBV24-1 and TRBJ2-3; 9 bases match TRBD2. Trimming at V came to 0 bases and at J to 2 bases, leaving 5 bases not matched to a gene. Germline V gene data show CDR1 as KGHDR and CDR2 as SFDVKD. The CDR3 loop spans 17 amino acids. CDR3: CATSDLPSGVLTDTQYF. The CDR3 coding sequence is TGTGCCACCAGTGATTTGCCTAGCGGGGTACTCACAGATACGCAGTATTTT.

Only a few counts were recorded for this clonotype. CDR3 nucleotide sequence: TGCGCCAGCACCCTTGGGGCAGCGAACACCGGGGAGCTGTTTTTT. It translates to CASTLGAANTGELFF. The rearrangement uses TRBV4-1 and TRBJ2-2; tentative D call: TRBD1 (5 bases). Trimming pared 7 bases from V and 0 bases from J, leaving 12 bases between. The CDR3 spans 15 residues. Germline CDR1 and CDR2: MGHRA and YSYEKL.

The CDR3 loop reads CASSHGTGGTNTGELFF. CDR3 DNA sequence: TGTGCCAGCAGCCACGGGACTGGCGGGACCAACACCGGGGAGCTGTTTTTT. The chain has TRBV4-2 and TRBJ2-2, with a weak D call TRBD2 (6 bases). The germline V and J ends were trimmed by 3 bases and 2 bases, with 16 bases remaining between them. CDR3 length: 17 amino acids. Germline V gene lookup returns CDR1 LGHNA and CDR2 YNFKEQ.

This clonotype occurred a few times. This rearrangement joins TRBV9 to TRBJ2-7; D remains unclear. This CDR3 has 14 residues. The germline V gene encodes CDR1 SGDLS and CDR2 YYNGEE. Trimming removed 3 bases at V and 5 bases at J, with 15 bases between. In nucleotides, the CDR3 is TGTGCCAGCAGCGGTGACGACATTCCGGACGAGCAGTACTTC. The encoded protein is CASSGDDIPDEQYF.

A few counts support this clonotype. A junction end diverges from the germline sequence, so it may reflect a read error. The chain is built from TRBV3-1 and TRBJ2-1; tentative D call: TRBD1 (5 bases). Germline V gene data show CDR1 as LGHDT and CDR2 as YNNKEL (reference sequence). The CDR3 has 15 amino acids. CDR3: CVSSQRQGSYNEQFF. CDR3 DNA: TGTGTCAGCAGCCAAAGGCAGGGTAGCTACAATGAGCAGTTCTTC.

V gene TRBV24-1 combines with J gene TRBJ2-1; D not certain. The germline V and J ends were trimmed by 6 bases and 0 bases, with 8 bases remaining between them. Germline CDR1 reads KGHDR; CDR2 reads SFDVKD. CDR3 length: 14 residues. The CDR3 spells CATSNRPSYNEQFF. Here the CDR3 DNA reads TGTGCCACCAGTAACAGACCCTCCTACAATGAGCAGTTCTTC.

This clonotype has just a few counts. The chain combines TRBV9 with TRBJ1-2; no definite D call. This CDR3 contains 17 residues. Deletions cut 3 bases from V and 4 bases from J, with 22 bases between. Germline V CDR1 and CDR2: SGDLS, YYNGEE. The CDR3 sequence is CASSAGGLRTTLYGYTF. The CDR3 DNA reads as TGTGCCAGCAGCGCAGGAGGCCTCCGCACTACGCTCTATGGCTACACCTTC.

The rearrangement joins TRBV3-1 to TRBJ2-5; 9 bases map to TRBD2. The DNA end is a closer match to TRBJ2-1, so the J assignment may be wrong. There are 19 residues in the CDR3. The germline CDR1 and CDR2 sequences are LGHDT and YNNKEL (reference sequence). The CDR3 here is CASSQDPSSFLAGKNEQFF. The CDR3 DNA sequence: TGTGCCAGCAGCCAAGATCCGTCCTCATTTCTAGCGGGAAAGAATGAGCAGTTCTTC.

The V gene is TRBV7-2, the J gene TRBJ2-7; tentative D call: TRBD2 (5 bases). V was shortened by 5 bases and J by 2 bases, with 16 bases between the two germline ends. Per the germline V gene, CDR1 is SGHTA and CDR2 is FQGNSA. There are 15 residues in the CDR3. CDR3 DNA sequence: TGTGCCAGCAGCCTTACCCCCGGACTGACCTACGAGCAGTACTTC. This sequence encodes CASSLTPGLTYEQYF.

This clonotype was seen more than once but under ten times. The chain's CDR3 is CANFAAEAFF. The DNA for the CDR3 is TGTGCCAACTTTGCAGCTGAAGCTTTCTTT. The rearrangement joins TRBV2 to TRBJ1-1, with D hard to call. V was trimmed by 10 bases and J by 6 bases, leaving 9 bases between them. The CDR3 is 10 residues long. Germline V lookup: CDR1 SNHLY, CDR2 FYNNEI. Full variable domain (missing parts from reference TRBV2 and TRBJ1-1): EPEVTQTPSHQVTQMGQEVILRCVPISNHLYFYWYRQILGQKVEFLVSFYNNEISEKSEIFDDQFSVERPDGSNFTLKIRSTKLEDSAMYFCANFAAEAFFGQGTRLTVV.